These 27 T cell receptor beta chains were all obtained from the same sample, sequenced in a study of T cell repertoires in cytomegalovirus infection. TCRdb redid the calling of the reads with MiXCR, one entry per CDR3 protein. There are about 530,000 distinct CDR3 sequences in the sample; less than 30% occur only once, and around 14% lies in the top ten. Sequencing used PBMCs. All receptors come from a human donor in good health (CMV status not recorded). Some clones in this sample may be carry-over from other donors' samples.

This clonotype was seen a handful of times. The chain recombines TRBV10-3 with TRBJ2-7; 10 nucleotides line up with TRBD2. CDR3 length equals 14 residues. The junction had 9 bases not matched to a gene; V was cut back by 2 bases and J by 11 bases. CDR1 is ENHRY, CDR2 SYGVKD, per germline. CDR3 sequence reads: CAISEVIAGGPKYV. CDR3 sequence (DNA): TGTGCCATCAGTGAGGTAATAGCGGGAGGACCGAAGTACGTC.

This clonotype appeared a single time. V and J are TRBV29-1 and TRBJ2-2; D remains ambiguous. V was trimmed by 6 bases and J by 2 bases, leaving 16 bases between them. This CDR3 comprises 15 residues. CDR1 is SQVTM, CDR2 ANQGSEA, per germline. In DNA, the CDR3 is TGCAGCGTCCCTTCCGGGCTCACCAACACCGGGGAGCTGTTTTTT. Translation: CSVPSGLTNTGELFF.

This clonotype showed up many times. The rearrangement uses TRBV7-2 and TRBJ2-2; D call uncertain. CDR1 is SGHTA, CDR2 FQGNSA, per germline. The length of the CDR3 is 15 residues. V lost 6 bases to trimming and J lost 3 bases, with 14 bases between them. The CDR3 loop is CASRLPVSDTGELFF. The DNA for the CDR3 is TGTGCCAGCAGATTACCCGTCAGTGACACCGGGGAGCTGTTTTTT.

This clonotype occurred many times. This chain connects TRBV4-3 to TRBJ2-1; no clear D. CDR1 LGHNA and CDR2 YSLEER come from the germline V gene. The CDR3 extends over 14 amino acids. V shed 0 bases and J shed 8 bases, with 11 bases lying between them. This CDR3 is CASSQDIVVYEQFF. CDR3 sequence (DNA): TGCGCCAGCAGCCAAGATATAGTGGTCTATGAGCAGTTCTTC.

The genes are TRBV6-1 and TRBJ1-2; D not resolved. V lost 4 bases to trimming and J lost 7 bases, with 13 bases between them. In germline, CDR1 is MNHNS, CDR2 SASEGT. CDR3 size: 13 residues. This CDR3 is CASSVGYSSGYTF. CDR3 DNA: TGTGCCAGCAGTGTCGGGTACAGTAGTGGCTACACCTTC.

In this sample, this clonotype turned up a few times. The chain is built from TRBV6-5 and TRBJ1-1, with D perhaps matching TRBD1 (5 bases). The CDR3 length is 16 residues. Germline V gives CDR1 MNHEY, CDR2 SVGAGI. V was clipped by 9 bases and J by 1 base, with 21 bases between them. The CDR3 reads CASRPRQGLGNTEAFF. DNA of the CDR3: TGTGCCAGTCGCCCGAGGCAGGGCTTAGGGAACACTGAAGCTTTCTTT.

The chain links TRBV7-2 to TRBJ2-2; D assignment may be TRBD1 or TRBD2 (5 bases each). V was clipped by 5 bases and J by 0 bases, with 10 bases between them. Germline CDR1 and CDR2: SGHTA and FQGNSA. This CDR3 is built from 15 residues. CDR3 DNA sequence: TGTGCCAGCAGCCGGGACCACGCGAACACCGGGGAGCTGTTTTTT. This codes for CASSRDHANTGELFF.

The CDR3 DNA follows: TGTGCCAGCGAAAGTGACGGGACGCTCCTGGGCTATGGCTACACCTTC. Encoded protein: CASESDGTLLGYGYTF. The chain carries TRBV6-2 or TRBV6-3 and TRBJ1-2, with D perhaps TRBD1 (5 bases). V was cut by 8 bases and J by 4 bases, with 23 bases left in between. The germline gives CDR1 MNHEY, CDR2 SVGEGT. The CDR3 contains 16 residues.

V and J are TRBV29-1 and TRBJ1-2; D remains unclear. CDR3 length: 12 amino acids. Trimming shortened V by 3 bases and J by 8 bases, and 13 bases separated the two germline ends. Germline lookup yields CDR1 SQVTM and CDR2 ANQGSEA. The DNA of the CDR3 is TGCAGCGTTGAGACGGGGATGCGGGGCTACACCTTC. Amino acids: CSVETGMRGYTF.

The chain combines TRBV11-3 with TRBJ1-1, with D possibly matching TRBD1 (5 bases). Trimming removed 3 bases at V and 5 bases at J, with 10 bases between. The CDR3 contains 13 residues. Germline loops: CDR1 SGHNT, CDR2 YENEEA. Here the CDR3 DNA reads TGTGCCAGCAGCTTCAGGGCGCGGACTGAAGCTTTCTTT. Its translation: CASSFRARTEAFF.

This clonotype was seen a handful of times. The CDR3 DNA follows: TGCAGCGTTGAAGATCGATCCAGGGGCCCAGAGACCCAGTACTTC. It specifies CSVEDRSRGPETQYF. V is TRBV29-1 and J is TRBJ2-5; tentative D call: TRBD1 (6 bases). Germline V CDR1 and CDR2: SQVTM, ANQGSEA. The CDR3 runs to 15 residues. V gave up 0 bases and J gave up 4 bases, with 15 bases separating them. The full variable domain, completed using reference TRBV29-1 and TRBJ2-5, is SAVISQKPSRDICQRGTSLTIQCQVDSQVTMMFWYRQQPGQSLTLIATANQGSEATYESGFVIDKFPISRPNLTFSTLTVSNMSPEDSSIYLCSVEDRSRGPETQYFGPGTRLLVL.

V usage is TRBV4-1 and J usage is TRBJ2-5, with D possibly TRBD2 on 5 matching bases. V was cut by 2 bases and J by 5 bases, with 9 bases left in between. Germline lookup yields CDR1 MGHRA and CDR2 YSYEKL. The CDR3 has 13 amino acids. The CDR3 loop reads CASSQWRGETQYF. The CDR3 nucleotides are TGCGCCAGCAGCCAATGGAGAGGGGAGACCCAGTACTTC.

This clonotype has at least ten counts. V is TRBV7-2 and J is TRBJ2-1; 8 bases are a match to TRBD2. With 1 base clipped from V and 8 bases from J, the junction kept 4 bases outside the gene matches. CDR3 length: 14 amino acids. Germline V gives CDR1 SGHTA, CDR2 FQGNSA. The CDR3 sequence is CASSLVGLAYEQFF. The CDR3 DNA is TGTGCCAGCAGCTTAGTAGGACTAGCCTATGAGCAGTTCTTC. Full variable domain (missing parts from reference TRBV7-2 and TRBJ2-1): GAGVSQSPSNKVTEKGKDVELRCDPISGHTALYWYRQSLGQGLEFLIYFQGNSAPDKSGLPSDRFSAERTGGSVSTLTIQRTQQEDSAVYLCASSLVGLAYEQFFGPGTRLTVL.

This clonotype was found many times. This chain connects TRBV7-2 to TRBJ1-6; no firm D call. The V and J ends lost 4 bases and 7 bases respectively, with 14 bases between them. This CDR3 is built from 15 residues. Germline V gene sequence: CDR1 SGHTA, CDR2 FQGNSA. The CDR3 DNA reads TGTGCCAGCAGCTCGCAGGTCAGCGCCAATTCACCCCTCCACTTT. Translation gives CASSSQVSANSPLHF.

This clonotype was seen a few times. V and J are TRBV7-3 and TRBJ2-1; D uncertain. V was pared by 5 bases and J by 6 bases, with 11 bases between. The germline V gene encodes CDR1 SGHTA and CDR2 FQGTGA. This CDR3 contains 13 residues. The CDR3 spells CASSPYTGNEQFF. The CDR3 coding sequence is TGTGCCAGCAGCCCTTATACTGGCAATGAGCAGTTCTTC. The full variable domain, completed using reference TRBV7-3 and TRBJ2-1, is GAGVSQTPSNKVTEKGKYVELRCDPISGHTALYWYRQSLGQGPEFLIYFQGTGAADDSGLPNDRFFAVRPEGSVSTLKIQRTERGDSAVYLCASSPYTGNEQFFGPGTRLTVL.

Remarks on this clonotype: Given a much more abundant clone one base away, this may be a read error. This chain joins TRBV5-6 and TRBJ2-5; weak D call: TRBD1 (6 bases). The CDR3 totals 14 residues. The V gene's germline CDR1 is SGHDT and CDR2 YYEEEE. Trimming left V 1 base short and J 5 bases short, with 12 bases between. The CDR3 nucleotides read TGTGCCAGCAGCTTGACAGGGCTGGGGGAGACCCAGTACTTC. It encodes CASSLTGLGETQYF.

This chain joins TRBV20-1 and TRBJ1-4; D gene uncertain. The V gene lost 2 bases and the J gene lost 3 bases, with 13 bases spanning the gap. This CDR3 is built from 15 residues. The germline V gene has CDR1 DFQATT and CDR2 SNEGSKA (reference sequence). CDR3 in amino acids: CSARLQPRPNEKLFF. As DNA, the CDR3 is TGCAGTGCTAGACTGCAGCCCAGGCCTAATGAAAAACTGTTTTTT.

This clonotype showed up just a few times. The V gene is TRBV20-1, the J gene TRBJ2-3; 12 positions agree with TRBD2. Trimming removed 6 bases from V and 4 bases from J; junction bases left unmatched: 11. Germline values: CDR1 DFQATT, CDR2 SNEGSKA (reference sequence). CDR3 size: 16 residues. CDR3 coding DNA: TGCAGTGCCCGCCCTCGGCTAGCGGGAGGGCCAGATACGCAGTATTTT. Translating gives CSARPRLAGGPDTQYF.

This clonotype was seen only a few times. The V gene is TRBV28, the J gene TRBJ2-1; TRBD1 agrees at 7 bases. The trim removed 8 bases at V and 6 bases at J, leaving 7 bases unmatched. This CDR3 has 13 residues. Per the germline V gene, CDR1 is MDHEN and CDR2 is SYDVKM. DNA of the CDR3: TGTGCCAGCGTACGGGGACAGTTCAATGAGCAGTTCTTC. This translates into CASVRGQFNEQFF.

This clonotype appeared a few times. V usage is TRBV25-1 and J usage is TRBJ2-3; 12 nucleotides agree with TRBD2. The ends lost 9 bases at V and 5 bases at J; junction bases unmatched: 6. Germline V gives CDR1 MGHDK, CDR2 SYGVNS. CDR3 length equals 14 residues. In DNA, the CDR3 is TGTGCCAGTACCCTAGCGGGAGGGGAAGATACGCAGTATTTT. Its protein is CASTLAGGEDTQYF.

This clonotype has only a few counts. The genes are TRBV19 and TRBJ2-5; the D gene is possibly TRBD2 (7 bases). Germline-derived CDR1 and CDR2 are LNHDA and SQIVND (reference sequence). This CDR3 has 15 amino acids. Trimming left V 1 base short and J 5 bases short, with 14 bases between. CDR3: CASSIVSRGGETQYF. The CDR3 coding sequence is TGTGCCAGTAGTATAGTTAGCAGGGGAGGGGAGACCCAGTACTTC. Drawing the rest from reference TRBV19 and TRBJ2-5, the complete variable domain is DGGITQSPKYLFRKEGQNVTLSCEQNLNHDAMYWYRQDPGQGLRLIYYSQIVNDFQKGDIAEGYSVSREKKESFPLTVTSAQKNPTAFYLCASSIVSRGGETQYFGPGTRLLVL.

V gene TRBV9 combines with J gene TRBJ2-5; the D call may be TRBD1 or TRBD2 (6 bases each). The V end was cut by 1 base, the J end by 2 bases, with 9 bases between. The CDR3 sequence is 14 residues long. Germline V gene lookup returns CDR1 SGDLS and CDR2 YYNGEE. DNA for the CDR3: TGTGCCAGCAGCGTACTAGGGGGGCAAGAGACCCAGTACTTC. Its translation is CASSVLGGQETQYF.

This clonotype was detected ten times or more. In nucleotides, the CDR3 is TGTGCCAGCAGTCCTCATAAGAGGAGGGGAGAGACCCAGTACTTC. Translating gives CASSPHKRRGETQYF. V gene TRBV12-3 or TRBV12-4 combines with J gene TRBJ2-5; D possibly corresponds to TRBD2 (6 bases). Trimming stripped 5 bases from V and 4 bases from J, with 17 bases between. CDR3 length: 15 residues.

This clonotype was detected ten times or more. The chain links TRBV7-2 to TRBJ2-3; D uncertain. Germline V gene sequence: CDR1 SGHTA, CDR2 FQGNSA. The CDR3 has 14 residues. Trimming stripped 2 bases from V and 6 bases from J, with 12 bases between. The DNA of the CDR3 is TGTGCCAGCAGCTTAAGTTTCTTCGCTGATACGCAGTATTTT. As protein: CASSLSFFADTQYF.

This clonotype was found many times. The gene calls are TRBV7-2 and TRBJ1-4; D possibly corresponds to TRBD1 (6 bases). The length of the CDR3 is 15 residues. The germline V and J ends were trimmed by 4 bases and 3 bases, with 12 bases remaining between them. Looked up from germline, CDR1 is SGHTA and CDR2 is FQGNSA. As DNA, the CDR3 is TGTGCCAGCAGCTCTCAGACAGGACCTAATGAAAAACTGTTTTTT. Amino acid sequence: CASSSQTGPNEKLFF.

This chain joins TRBV12-3 or TRBV12-4 and TRBJ1-2, with D perhaps TRBD1 (5 bases). The CDR3 contains 15 residues. Trimming stripped 4 bases from V and 4 bases from J, with 16 bases between. CDR3 in amino acids: CASSSRTDRIYGYTF. CDR3 nucleotides: TGTGCCAGCAGTTCCCGCACCGACAGAATCTATGGCTACACCTTC.

This clonotype was detected a few times. This chain connects TRBV7-9 to TRBJ1-3; D is ambiguous. Per the germline V gene, CDR1 is SEHNR and CDR2 is FQNEAQ (reference sequence). V was clipped by 2 bases and J by 6 bases, with 5 bases between them. The CDR3 has 12 amino acids. The CDR3: CASSLSQNTIYF. As DNA, the CDR3 is TGTGCCAGCAGCTTATCCCAAAACACCATATATTTT.